The source of this TCR beta chain is a study of blood T cell repertoires in COVID-19. Across the study: T cells, B-cell-depleted T cells, or PBMCs supplied cDNA or gDNA.

Germline V gene sequence: CDR1 MNHEY, CDR2 SVGAGI. Trimming cost V 7 bases and J 2 bases, with 6 bases left between them. CDR3 length: 12 amino acids. Study processing details: Scientists estimated how many nucleated cells there were by amplifying reference gene primers. Only in-frame clones appear in the TCRdb table, and some are missing; sequencing was by immunoSEQ multiplex PCR. V, J and clone size are those of that table, while D and trimming were read from the DNA. The table shows 300,000 or so clones, with about four fifths occurring only once. This TCR derives from a woman between 50 and 59 years old with acute or convalescent COVID-19. The sequencing sample was made of peripheral blood. The chain employs TRBV6-5 and TRBJ1-5; the D is unclear. The CDR3 is CASTRGNQPQHF. In nucleotides, the CDR3 is TGTGCCAGCACGCGTGGCAATCAGCCCCAGCATTTT.